The 13 T cell receptor beta chains given below trace back to one sample, sequenced in a study of cytomegalovirus exposure and HLA in healthy donors. PCR employed 60 Vbeta and 13 Jbeta primers. Measured with immunoSEQ multiplex PCR; TCRdb has only the in-frame clones, and not every one. The sample includes 90,000 to 120,000 clones, about 74% of them seen just once. Sequencing was performed on PBMCs. These receptors originate from a woman aged 40 to 50 in good health and CMV-seropositive.

The chain has TRBV18 and TRBJ1-3; tentative D call: TRBD1 (6 bases). The CDR3 contains 16 residues. Per germline, CDR1 KGHSH and CDR2 LQKENI. V was shortened by 1 base and J by 0 bases, with 10 bases between the two germline ends. CDR3 region: CASSPRDTSSGNTIYF. DNA of the CDR3: TGTGCCAGCTCACCACGGGACACCAGCTCTGGAAACACCATATATTTT.

This clone came up many times. The chain combines TRBV29-1 with TRBJ2-6; TRBD2 is a possible D gene (7 bases). From germline, CDR1 is SQVTM and CDR2 ANQGSEA. There are 15 residues in the CDR3. With 5 bases removed from V and 0 bases from J, the gap between germline ends came to 11 bases. CDR3 sequence reads: CSVPGGNSGANVLTF. In DNA form, the CDR3 reads TGCAGCGTTCCGGGGGGCAACTCTGGGGCCAACGTCCTGACTTTC.

The rearrangement joins TRBV7-9 to TRBJ1-1; 7 bases map to TRBD1. Germline loops: CDR1 SEHNR, CDR2 FQNEAQ (reference sequence). Unmatched junction bases numbered 7, after V lost 2 bases and J lost 1 base. The CDR3 totals 16 residues. The CDR3 DNA reads as TGTGCCAGCAGCTTATGGTTGACAGGGAAGAACACTGAAGCTTTCTTT. The encoded protein is CASSLWLTGKNTEAFF.

The gene calls are TRBV5-6 and TRBJ2-6, with 9 bases matching TRBD1. This CDR3 has 18 amino acids. Losses at the gene ends were 1 base for V and 0 bases for J; bases not matched to a gene: 5. Per germline, CDR1 SGHDT and CDR2 YYEEEE. CDR3 in amino acids: CASSLRYRGRSGANVLTF. In DNA, the CDR3 is TGTGCCAGCAGCTTGCGGTACAGGGGGCGCTCTGGGGCCAACGTCCTGACTTTC.

This clone was observed a few times. V gene TRBV10-3 combines with J gene TRBJ2-7, with 8 bases aligning to TRBD2. Germline V gene sequence: CDR1 ENHRY, CDR2 SYGVKD. J gave up 3 bases and V 0 bases, and 4 bases lay outside the gene matches. This CDR3 region has 15 residues. The CDR3: CAISESVSGIYEQYF. The CDR3 DNA reads as TGTGCCATCAGTGAGTCGGTTAGCGGGATCTACGAGCAGTACTTC.

The rearrangement joins TRBV29-1 to TRBJ1-2; D perhaps matches TRBD1 (6 bases). Between the trimmed V and J ends, which lost 5 bases and 6 bases, there was a span of 10 bases. Germline V gene sequence: CDR1 SQVTM, CDR2 ANQGSEA. The CDR3 sequence is 11 residues long. CDR3 sequence reads: CSVNRVNGYTF. CDR3 sequence (DNA): TGCAGCGTTAACAGGGTTAATGGCTACACCTTC.

V gene TRBV6-5 combines with J gene TRBJ2-6; a weak D match, TRBD1 (5 bases). V was trimmed by 2 bases and J by 3 bases, leaving 8 bases between them. Germline V gene sequence: CDR1 MNHEY, CDR2 SVGAGI. This CDR3 has 15 residues. CDR3 amino acids: CASSYQGGGANVLTF. The CDR3, as DNA: TGTGCCAGCAGTTACCAGGGTGGTGGGGCCAACGTCCTGACTTTC.

The V and J genes are TRBV27 and TRBJ2-2; possible D gene TRBD1, 5 bases. V lost 1 base and J lost 1, with 10 bases in between. The germline V gene encodes CDR1 MNHEY and CDR2 SMNVEV (reference sequence). This CDR3 contains 16 residues. The CDR3 DNA follows: TGTGCCAGCAGTTTATTGCAGGGCCTGAACACCGGGGAGCTGTTTTTT. Its protein product is CASSLLQGLNTGELFF.

The chain employs TRBV29-1 and TRBJ1-1; TRBD1 matches 7 bases. CDR3 length: 11 amino acids. Germline V gene data show CDR1 as SQVTM and CDR2 as ANQGSEA. J gave up 8 bases and V 7 bases, and 7 bases lay outside the gene matches. DNA for the CDR3: TGCAGCGGAGGGGGACAGCACGAAGCTTTCTTT. Translation gives CSGGGQHEAFF.

This clone was observed once. The V gene is TRBV9, the J gene TRBJ2-3; D ambiguous. V gave up 3 bases and J gave up 0 bases, with 8 bases separating them. CDR3 length: 14 amino acids. Germline V gene data show CDR1 as SGDLS and CDR2 as YYNGEE. The CDR3 protein is CASSALVSTDTQYF. The CDR3 DNA is TGTGCCAGCAGCGCCCTAGTAAGCACAGATACGCAGTATTTT.

The chain combines TRBV29-1 with TRBJ2-3, with D tentatively TRBD2 (6 bases). This CDR3 has 13 residues. V gave up 7 bases and J gave up 5 bases, with 16 bases separating them. Germline assignment: CDR1 SQVTM and CDR2 ANQGSEA. CDR3 DNA sequence: TGCAGCGCCGGGGCAGCCGGGGGAGATACGCAGTATTTT. Its protein is CSAGAAGGDTQYF.

The V call is TRBV18, the J call TRBJ1-5, with D perhaps TRBD1 (5 bases). V was cut by 6 bases and J by 0 bases, with 9 bases left in between. The CDR3 has 14 residues. Per germline, CDR1 KGHSH and CDR2 LQKENI. CDR3 sequence (DNA): TGTGCCAGCTCCGGGGGTAGTAGCAATCAGCCCCAGCATTTT. Translating it yields CASSGGSSNQPQHF.

This sequence joins TRBV6-5 and TRBJ1-5; TRBD1 aligns across 9 bases. CDR3 length equals 15 residues. CDR1 and CDR2 from the germline V gene are MNHEY and SVGAGI. V lost 5 bases and J lost 1; bases outside the gene matches: 3. CDR3: CASSAGTGSNQPQHF. The CDR3 nucleotides read TGTGCCAGCAGTGCCGGGACAGGGAGCAATCAGCCCCAGCATTTT.